The clone carrying this T cell receptor beta chain was picked up a small number of times. No antigen is known for it. The data stem from a study of cytomegalovirus exposure and HLA in healthy donors. Whole-study results and caveats: Across donors, sequencing depth was assumed by presence/absence analyses to be roughly uniform.

Germline V gives CDR1 SEHNR, CDR2 FQNEAQ (reference sequence). The CDR3 has 18 residues. V lost 2 bases, J lost 0 bases, and 17 bases lay in between. PCR employed 60 Vbeta and 13 Jbeta primers. Original processing methods: Later analysis identified approximately 88 million unique TCR beta chains, 10 million to 12 million shared. Sequencing used immunoSEQ multiplex PCR; TCRdb keeps in-frame clones, though not all of them. From that table come the V and J calls and clone size; the DNA was used to work out D and trimming. In the table there are 100,000 to 150,000 clones, 15% of which are singletons. Source material: PBMCs. The chain employs TRBV7-9 and TRBJ2-1; a possible D gene is TRBD2 (6 bases). This TCR was recovered from a woman aged 18-29 years in good health and CMV-seronegative. Here the CDR3 DNA reads TGTGCCAGCAGCTTAAAACCCCTACTAGCTCTCTCCTACAATGAGCAGTTCTTC. This translates into CASSLKPLLALSYNEQFF.